Below, 17 T cell receptor beta chains from the same sample are listed, as sequenced in a study of blood T cell repertoires in COVID-19. TCRdb's table, derived via immunoSEQ multiplex PCR, lists solely in-frame clones and lacks some. The data show roughly 130,000 clones, more than 75% seen once. Sequencing used peripheral blood. These receptors all stem from a woman aged 60-75 years with acute or convalescent COVID-19.

This rearrangement joins TRBV7-8 to TRBJ2-7; 9 bases match TRBD2. Germline V gene data show CDR1 as SGHVS and CDR2 as FQNEAQ. This CDR3 is built from 15 residues. V lost 3 bases, J lost 5 bases, and 8 bases stayed unmatched. DNA of the CDR3: TGTGCCAGCAGCTTTGGCGGGGGGGGAGTCAACGAGCAGTACGTC. As protein: CASSFGGGGVNEQYV.

This CDR3 reads CASSPPGSNGNTIYF. The CDR3 DNA sequence: TGTGCCAGCTCACCACCGGGGAGCAACGGAAACACCATATATTTT. The chain joins TRBV18 to TRBJ1-3; D not resolved. V lost 0 bases to trimming and J lost 4 bases, with 10 bases between them. CDR3 length: 15 amino acids. The V gene's germline CDR1 is KGHSH and CDR2 LQKENI.

The V gene is TRBV19, the J gene TRBJ1-1; D perhaps matches TRBD1 (6 bases). The V and J ends lost 5 bases and 4 bases respectively, with 14 bases between them. CDR1 is LNHDA and CDR2 is SQIVND in the germline V gene (reference sequence). CDR3 length equals 14 residues. The CDR3 nucleotides are TGTGCCAGTAGTGCAGGACAGCAGACCACTGAAGCTTTCTTT. It codes for CASSAGQQTTEAFF.

The rearrangement links TRBV10-3 to TRBJ2-3; 9 bases match TRBD2. Looked up from germline, CDR1 is ENHRY and CDR2 is SYGVKD. The ends lost 4 bases at V and 5 bases at J; junction bases unmatched: 7. The CDR3 loop spans 15 amino acids. The CDR3 DNA sequence: TGTGCCATCAGTGGTGCGGGAGGGCCTGGAGATACGCAGTATTTT. Translating it yields CAISGAGGPGDTQYF.

This chain uses TRBV28 with TRBJ1-2; 7 positions match TRBD1. The CDR3 length is 12 residues. V shed 7 bases and J 4 bases; nucleotides not matched to a gene: 3. Germline V CDR1 and CDR2: MDHEN, SYDVKM. CDR3 bases: TGTGCCAGCAACACAGGGGTCTATGGCTACACCTTC. It is translated as CASNTGVYGYTF.

This clone appeared a single time. V usage is TRBV11-2 and J usage is TRBJ1-2; D not certain. The CDR3 has 15 residues. CDR1 and CDR2 from the germline V gene are SGHAT and FQNNGV. The germline V and J ends were trimmed by 5 bases and 0 bases, with 13 bases remaining between them. CDR3 sequence (DNA): TGTGCCAGCAGCGCAGTGGGCTTGTCTAACTATGGCTACACCTTC. This sequence encodes CASSAVGLSNYGYTF.

The J gene is TRBJ1-5, the V gene TRBV30; 8 bases align to TRBD1. CDR3 length equals 13 residues. Trimming at V came to 0 bases and at J to 7 bases, leaving 2 bases not matched to a gene. CDR1 is GTSNPN and CDR2 is SVGIG in the germline V gene (reference sequence). CDR3 amino acids: CAWSVTGDQPQHF. The CDR3 DNA reads TGTGCCTGGAGTGTGACAGGGGACCAGCCCCAGCATTTT.

CDR3 in amino acids: CASSTDQETQYF. The CDR3 DNA follows: TGTGCCAGCAGTACAGACCAAGAGACCCAGTACTTC. The V and J genes are TRBV7-9 and TRBJ2-5; D not certain. The V gene lost 6 bases and the J gene lost 0 bases, with 5 bases spanning the gap. The CDR3 totals 12 residues. The V gene's germline CDR1 is SEHNR and CDR2 FQNEAQ (reference sequence).

The rearrangement joins TRBV3-1 (or the pseudogene TRBV3-2) to TRBJ2-2, with TRBD2 matching over 13 bases. Germline lookup yields CDR1 LGHDT and CDR2 YNNKEL (reference sequence). There are 15 residues in the CDR3. With 4 bases clipped from V and 4 bases from J, the junction kept 0 bases outside the gene matches. The CDR3 reads CASSRTSGSTGELFF. The CDR3 nucleotides read TGTGCCAGCAGCCGGACTAGCGGGAGCACCGGGGAGCTGTTTTTT.

The chain joins TRBV5-7 to TRBJ2-5, with TRBD2 matching 7 bases. TRBV5-7 is sorted into the ORF group, with uncertain function. This CDR3 contains 17 residues. V was pared by 0 bases and J by 2 bases, with 10 bases of the junction left unmatched. CDR3: CASSLGRVAGRQETQYF. Here the CDR3 DNA reads TGTGCCAGCAGCTTGGGGAGGGTAGCGGGTCGGCAAGAGACCCAGTACTTC.

The V and J genes are TRBV11-3 and TRBJ2-5; D may be TRBD1 (5 bases). The V end was cut by 2 bases, the J end by 4 bases, with 8 bases between. The V gene's germline CDR1 is SGHNT and CDR2 YENEEA. The length of the CDR3 is 13 residues. In DNA, the CDR3 is TGTGCCAGCAGCTTACAGGGTGGAGAGACCCAGTACTTC. Its protein product is CASSLQGGETQYF.

The chain employs TRBV10-3 and TRBJ1-1; maybe TRBD1 (6 bases). The germline V gene encodes CDR1 ENHRY and CDR2 SYGVKD. CDR3 length: 15 residues. V lost 2 bases and J 1 base, leaving 11 bases between the germline ends. The DNA of the CDR3 is TGTGCCATCAGTGAGGGGGGCGCTTGGAACACTGAAGCTTTCTTT. Translating it yields CAISEGGAWNTEAFF.

This clone was observed a single time. The chain combines TRBV14 with TRBJ2-7; tentative D call: TRBD1 (6 bases). Trimming removed 4 bases from V and 1 base from J, with 14 bases in between. Germline V gives CDR1 SGHDN, CDR2 FVKESK. CDR3 length: 15 amino acids. For the CDR3, the DNA is TGTGCCAGCAGCCTTACAGGGACCAATTCCTACGAGCAGTACTTC. It encodes CASSLTGTNSYEQYF.

The J gene is TRBJ2-5, the V gene TRBV6-5; 9 bases fit TRBD1. In germline, CDR1 is MNHEY, CDR2 SVGAGI. The CDR3 is made up of 14 amino acids. The V and J ends lost 7 bases and 4 bases, in that order; junction bases with no gene match: 7. CDR3 amino acids: CASTLGQGGETQYF. The CDR3 coding sequence is TGTGCCAGCACTCTGGGACAGGGAGGAGAGACCCAGTACTTC.

This chain joins TRBV10-3 and TRBJ1-1; D is undetermined. The CDR3 spans 12 residues. From germline, CDR1 is ENHRY and CDR2 SYGVKD. Trimming cost V 8 bases and J 1 base, with 8 bases left between them. CDR3 nucleotides: TGTGCCATCCGGCGGTCGAACACTGAAGCTTTCTTT. It codes for CAIRRSNTEAFF.

The V call is TRBV30, the J call TRBJ1-5, with D hard to call. This CDR3 has 12 amino acids. The V end lost 2 bases, the J end lost 5 bases, and 7 bases lay between the germline ends. Germline CDR1 is GTSNPN and CDR2 is SVGIG (reference sequence). This chain's CDR3 is CAWSRVDQPQHF. In nucleotides, the CDR3 is TGTGCCTGGAGTCGAGTGGATCAGCCCCAGCATTTT.

The rearrangement uses TRBV11-2 and TRBJ2-1; 8 nucleotides agree with TRBD2. This CDR3 has 15 amino acids. The germline gives CDR1 SGHAT, CDR2 FQNNGV. Trimming removed 5 bases from V and 6 bases from J; junction bases left unmatched: 9. The chain's CDR3 is CASSAPAGVGNEQFF. CDR3 in DNA: TGTGCCAGCAGCGCCCCAGCGGGGGTGGGCAATGAGCAGTTCTTC.